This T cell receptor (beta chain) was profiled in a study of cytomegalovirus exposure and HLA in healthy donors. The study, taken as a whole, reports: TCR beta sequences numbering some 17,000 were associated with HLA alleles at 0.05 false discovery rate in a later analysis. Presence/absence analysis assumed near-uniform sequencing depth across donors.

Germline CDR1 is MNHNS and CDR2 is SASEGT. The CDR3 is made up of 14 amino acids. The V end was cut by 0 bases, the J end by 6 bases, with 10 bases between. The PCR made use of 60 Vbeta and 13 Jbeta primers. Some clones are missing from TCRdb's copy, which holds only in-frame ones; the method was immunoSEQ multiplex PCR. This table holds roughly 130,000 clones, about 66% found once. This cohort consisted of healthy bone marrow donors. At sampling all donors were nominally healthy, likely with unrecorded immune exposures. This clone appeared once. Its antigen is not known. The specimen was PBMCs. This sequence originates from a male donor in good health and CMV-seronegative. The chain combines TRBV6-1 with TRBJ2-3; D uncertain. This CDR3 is CASSEATPQDTQYF. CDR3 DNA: TGTGCCAGCAGTGAAGCGACACCTCAGGATACGCAGTATTTT.